The 28 T cell receptor beta chains given below trace back to one sample, sequenced in a study of T cell repertoires in cytomegalovirus infection (dated by TCRdb to between 2018 and 2021). Their antigens remain unidentified. The treatment or condition tag for this specimen amounts to: in vitro stimulation with specific CMV peptide epitopes to enrich CMV-specific T cells. Sequencing used an Illumina HiSeq 1500. TCRdb reanalyzed the raw reads on its own, using fastp at Q25 for trimming and MiXCR for clone calling, and kept in-frame beta chains. Rows with one shared CDR3 protein collapse into an entry with the most common genes and DNA. The table for this sample lists 550,000 to 850,000 distinct CDR3 sequences; roughly 36% of them were counted only once. The ten top clones hold approximately 18% of the sample. Sequences were derived from cultured PBMCs, sampled from culture after CMV antigen stimulation. These receptors all stem from a human donor in good health (CMV status not recorded). Some clones in this sample may be carry-over from other donors' samples.

This clonotype appeared once. V usage is TRBV4-3 and J usage is TRBJ2-1; 10 nucleotides agree with TRBD2. CDR1 LGHNA and CDR2 YSLEER come from the germline V gene. Germline trimming cut 1 base from V and 7 bases from J; bases unmatched to any gene: 7. The CDR3 contains 16 residues. The CDR3 region is CASSQGTPSGRNEQFF. In DNA form, the CDR3 reads TGCGCCAGCAGCCAAGGGACGCCTAGCGGGAGAAATGAGCAGTTCTTC.

This clonotype came up a few times. Its ends do not fully match the called genes, so a read error is possible. This rearrangement joins TRBV7-4 to TRBJ2-1; 8 bases line up with TRBD1. The CDR3 is 13 residues long. Germline loops: CDR1 SGHVT, CDR2 SQSDAQ. The CDR3 region has the DNA TGTGCCAGCAGCGGGGCAGGGGGCGTTCTTAGGATCTTC. It translates to CASSGAGGVLRIF. Full variable domain (missing parts from reference TRBV7-4 and TRBJ2-1): GAGVSQSPRYKVAKRGRDVALRCDSISGHVTLYWYRQTLGQGSEVLTYSQSDAQRDKSGRPSGRFSAERPERSVSTLKIQRTEQGDSAVYLCASSGAGGVLRIFGPGTRLTVL.

The chain combines TRBV12-3 or TRBV12-4 with TRBJ2-7, with a tentative D call TRBD1 (6 bases). This CDR3 comprises 13 residues. V was trimmed by 5 bases and J by 8 bases, leaving 16 bases between them. CDR3 sequence (DNA): TGTGCCAGCAGTCGAGCTCAGGGGTACCAGCAGTACTTC. Residues: CASSRAQGYQQYF.

This clonotype was seen only a few times. CDR3 nucleotides: TGTGCCAGCAGCCAGCAAGGATCCGGGGAGCTGTTTTTT. It specifies CASSQQGSGELFF. The rearrangement joins TRBV7-9 to TRBJ2-2; D is uncertain. CDR1 and CDR2 (germline): SEHNR, FQNEAQ (reference sequence). The CDR3 covers 13 residues. The germline V and J ends were trimmed by 5 bases and 6 bases, with 10 bases remaining between them.

This clonotype was counted at least ten times. The chain uses TRBV7-2 and TRBJ1-6; D unresolved. The CDR3 sequence is 13 residues long. V was clipped by 1 base and J by 13 bases, with 11 bases between them. Germline values: CDR1 SGHTA, CDR2 FQGNSA. CDR3 bases: TGTGCCAGCAGCTTAGATTACTTGCCCCCCCTCCACTTT. It encodes CASSLDYLPPLHF.

This clonotype was observed at least ten times. This chain joins TRBV7-2 and TRBJ2-3; 9 bases are a match to TRBD2. CDR3 size: 15 residues. The junction had 7 bases not matched to a gene; V was cut back by 5 bases and J by 4 bases. The germline CDR1 and CDR2 sequences are SGHTA and FQGNSA. The CDR3 DNA reads TGTGCCAGCAGCGGGGGAGGCGGGGGGGCAGATACGCAGTATTTT. Protein product: CASSGGGGGADTQYF.

This clonotype was picked up a small number of times. The chain couples TRBV11-2 to TRBJ1-2; D perhaps matches TRBD1 (6 bases). The V gene's germline CDR1 is SGHAT and CDR2 FQNNGV. The germline V and J ends were trimmed by 3 bases and 4 bases, with 12 bases remaining between them. This CDR3 spans 14 amino acids. CDR3 sequence reads: CASSFLQGPYGYTF. CDR3 in DNA: TGTGCCAGCAGCTTCCTACAGGGTCCCTATGGCTACACCTTC.

This clonotype was counted between two and nine times. The chain couples TRBV7-2 to TRBJ2-7; perhaps TRBD1 as D (6 bases). CDR1 and CDR2 (germline): SGHTA, FQGNSA. Trimming cost V 2 bases and J 5 bases, with 13 bases left between them. The CDR3 consists of 14 residues. CDR3: CASSLYRAWDEQYF. In DNA, the CDR3 is TGTGCCAGCAGCTTATACAGGGCCTGGGACGAGCAGTACTTC.

This rearrangement joins TRBV6-2 or TRBV6-3 to TRBJ2-6; no clear D. Trimming shortened V by 7 bases and J by 9 bases, and 16 bases separated the two germline ends. This CDR3 comprises 14 residues. Per the germline V gene, CDR1 is MNHEY and CDR2 is SVGEGT. The CDR3 spells CASNLDGGGNVLTF. CDR3 nucleotide sequence: TGTGCCAGCAACCTGGACGGTGGTGGCAACGTCCTGACTTTC.

The rearrangement joins TRBV5-1 to TRBJ2-7, with 7 bases that match TRBD1. This CDR3 has 14 amino acids. Germline values: CDR1 SGHRS, CDR2 YFSETQ. With 2 bases clipped from V and 3 bases from J, the junction kept 5 bases outside the gene matches. The CDR3 is CASSFGQDFYEQYF. CDR3 sequence (DNA): TGCGCCAGCAGCTTCGGACAGGATTTCTACGAGCAGTACTTC.

This rearrangement joins TRBV7-8 to TRBJ1-2; D not certain. Germline V gene lookup returns CDR1 SGHVS and CDR2 FQNEAQ. The CDR3 spans 15 residues. The V end lost 4 bases, the J end lost 6 bases, and 18 bases lay between the germline ends. The CDR3: CASSSSGRGVNGYTF. DNA of the CDR3: TGTGCCAGCAGCTCCTCGGGTCGGGGTGTAAATGGCTACACCTTC.

This clonotype occurred a few times. The chain couples TRBV19 to TRBJ2-1; 10 nucleotides agree with TRBD2. The V and J ends lost 4 bases and 7 bases, in that order; junction bases with no gene match: 10. Germline CDR1 and CDR2: LNHDA and SQIVND (reference sequence). The CDR3 runs to 16 residues. This CDR3 is CASSKRVAGGWNEQFF. CDR3 bases: TGTGCCAGTAGTAAGAGGGTAGCGGGAGGATGGAATGAGCAGTTCTTC.

Ten or more counts support this clonotype. V is TRBV7-2 and J is TRBJ2-3; 11 bases are shared with TRBD2. V lost 3 bases, J lost 0 bases, and 2 bases stayed unmatched. In germline, CDR1 is SGHTA, CDR2 FQGNSA. This CDR3 spans 16 amino acids. DNA of the CDR3: TGTGCCAGCAGCTTGGGGACTAGCGGTAGCACAGATACGCAGTATTTT. It encodes CASSLGTSGSTDTQYF.

Points on this clonotype: With a much larger clone just one base away, this may be a read error. This likely comes from a read error, as the CDR3 has no conserved phenylalanine or tryptophan at its end. The V and J genes are TRBV7-2 and TRBJ1-2; D is perhaps TRBD1 (5 bases). The CDR3 spans 16 residues. The germline gives CDR1 SGHTA, CDR2 FQGNSA. V lost 1 base, J lost 0 bases, and 12 bases lay in between. The CDR3 loop is CASSLVWTTPNYGYTL. The CDR3 region has the DNA TGTGCCAGCAGCTTAGTTTGGACAACTCCTAACTATGGCTACACCTTG.

This clonotype was recorded a few times. The V gene is TRBV7-2, the J gene TRBJ2-3; 15 nucleotides match TRBD2. Trimming took 2 bases from V and 4 from J; bases not matched to a gene: 10. This CDR3 comprises 19 residues. CDR1 SGHTA and CDR2 FQGNSA come from the germline V gene. The DNA of the CDR3 is TGTGCCAGCAGCTTACCCGCAGGACTAGCGGGAGGGCAGGCAGATACGCAGTATTTT. Its translation: CASSLPAGLAGGQADTQYF.

The chain uses TRBV19 and TRBJ2-1; TRBD2 aligns across 8 bases. The J segment lost 9 bases and the V segment lost 5 bases, leaving 6 bases of the junction unmatched. From germline, CDR1 is LNHDA and CDR2 SQIVND (reference sequence). The CDR3 covers 13 residues. The CDR3: CASSPRGGIEQFF. In DNA, the CDR3 is TGTGCCAGTAGTCCCCGGGGGGGCATTGAGCAGTTCTTC.

The J gene is TRBJ2-4, the V gene TRBV6-8; D possibly uses TRBD1 or TRBD2 (6 bases each). V shed 0 bases and J shed 10 bases, with 10 bases lying between them. The CDR3 has 13 residues. The germline V gene has CDR1 MNHGY and CDR2 SAAAGT. CDR3 sequence: CASSYSRGVIQYF. CDR3 nucleotides: TGTGCCAGCAGTTACTCGAGGGGGGTGATTCAGTACTTC.

The table lists this clonotype with a few counts. The V and J genes are TRBV7-2 and TRBJ2-1; no clear D. The CDR3 covers 13 residues. V was clipped by 3 bases and J by 8 bases, with 11 bases between them. From germline, CDR1 is SGHTA and CDR2 FQGNSA. The CDR3 is CASSFARLDEQFF. CDR3 nucleotides: TGTGCCAGCAGCTTTGCCAGACTCGATGAGCAGTTCTTC.

The chain links TRBV11-2 to TRBJ2-2; a possible D gene is TRBD1 (6 bases). CDR3 size: 14 residues. Germline lookup yields CDR1 SGHAT and CDR2 FQNNGV. Trimming pared 5 bases from V and 3 bases from J, leaving 10 bases between. The CDR3 loop is CASSPDSYTGELFF. The CDR3 DNA reads as TGTGCCAGCAGCCCGGACAGTTACACCGGGGAGCTGTTTTTT. Combining the CDR3 with reference TRBV11-2 and TRBJ2-2 gives the whole variable domain EAGVAQSPRYKIIEKRQSVAFWCNPISGHATLYWYQQILGQGPKLLIQFQNNGVVDDSQLPKDRFSAERLKGVDSTLKIQPAKLEDSAVYLCASSPDSYTGELFFGEGSRLTVL.

The rearrangement links TRBV12-3 or TRBV12-4 to TRBJ2-7; 7 nucleotides agree with TRBD1. The CDR3 totals 13 residues. The trim removed 6 bases at V and 5 bases at J, leaving 7 bases unmatched. CDR3 amino acids: CASSSTGWNEQYF. The CDR3 DNA reads as TGTGCCAGCAGCTCGACAGGGTGGAACGAGCAGTACTTC.

This clonotype appeared many times. The V gene is TRBV20-1, the J gene TRBJ1-2; unclear D gene. The CDR3 sequence is 12 residues long. Between the trimmed V and J ends, which lost 7 bases and 5 bases, there was a span of 14 bases. Germline V gives CDR1 DFQATT, CDR2 SNEGSKA (reference sequence). The CDR3 sequence: CSVEGPGYGYTF. CDR3 sequence (DNA): TGCAGTGTTGAAGGACCGGGGTATGGCTACACCTTC.

This chain links TRBV20-1 with TRBJ2-1; the D gene is possibly TRBD2 (5 bases). Germline V gene lookup returns CDR1 DFQATT and CDR2 SNEGSKA (reference sequence). The germline V and J ends were trimmed by 5 bases and 5 bases, with 13 bases remaining between them. The CDR3 is made up of 13 amino acids. The CDR3 DNA sequence: TGCAGTGCTTGGAGGCGGGTAGACAATGAGCAGTTCTTC. As protein: CSAWRRVDNEQFF.

The chain uses TRBV11-2 and TRBJ2-7, with 8 bases aligning to TRBD1. This CDR3 region has 13 residues. CDR1 is SGHAT and CDR2 is FQNNGV in the germline V gene. The V gene end was trimmed by 5 bases and the J gene end by 5 bases; junction bases not matched to a gene: 5. In DNA form, the CDR3 reads TGTGCCAGCAGCATGGACAGGGCCCACGAGCAGTACTTC. It encodes CASSMDRAHEQYF.

This sequence joins TRBV11-1 and TRBJ2-5; 9 nucleotides agree with TRBD1. Germline V gene lookup returns CDR1 SGHAT and CDR2 FQDESV (reference sequence). The CDR3 is made up of 15 amino acids. V dropped 4 bases and J dropped 0; count of bases not matched to a gene: 3. The CDR3, as DNA: TGTGCCAGCAGCTACGACAGGGGGTACCAAGAGACCCAGTACTTC. Its protein is CASSYDRGYQETQYF.

This chain joins TRBV5-1 and TRBJ2-7, with 11 bases lining up with TRBD2. Unmatched junction bases numbered 9, after V lost 4 bases and J lost 6 bases. Per the germline V gene, CDR1 is SGHRS and CDR2 is YFSETQ. This CDR3 is 15 amino acids long. The CDR3 nucleotides are TGCGCCAGCAGCAACTTAGCGGGAGGGCCCTCCGAGCAGTACTTC. Translated: CASSNLAGGPSEQYF.

This clonotype was seen only once. An end of the junction differs from the germline gene, which may be a read error. The chain couples TRBV7-6 to TRBJ2-1; 8 bases are shared with TRBD2. Germline assignment: CDR1 SGHVS and CDR2 FNYEAQ. This CDR3 has 15 residues. The CDR3 protein is CANSSGTRGLHEQFF. In DNA form, the CDR3 reads TGTGCCAACAGCTCAGGGACTAGAGGTTTACATGAGCAGTTCTTC. Based on the CDR3 plus reference TRBV7-6 and TRBJ2-1, the full variable domain is GAGVSQSPRYKVTKRGQDVALRCDPISGHVSLYWYRQALGQGPEFLTYFNYEAQQDKSGLPNDRFSAERPEGSISTLTIQRTEQRDSAMYRCANSSGTRGLHEQFFGPGTRLTVL.

The chain is built from TRBV7-2 and TRBJ2-1; TRBD2 matches at 8 bases. Germline lookup yields CDR1 SGHTA and CDR2 FQGNSA. J gave up 1 base and V 7 bases, and 6 bases lay outside the gene matches. There are 15 residues in the CDR3. The chain's CDR3 is CASTGGGLSYNEQFF. The CDR3, as DNA: TGTGCCAGCACCGGGGGGGGGCTATCCTACAATGAGCAGTTCTTC.

The genes are TRBV7-2 and TRBJ2-7, with D perhaps matching TRBD1 (6 bases). Per the germline V gene, CDR1 is SGHTA and CDR2 is FQGNSA. The CDR3 totals 15 residues. Trimming cost V 2 bases and J 2 bases, with 13 bases left between them. CDR3 bases: TGTGCCAGCAGCTTACTGGGGGCGCCACCCTACGAGCAGTACTTC. This encodes CASSLLGAPPYEQYF.